The 19 T cell receptor beta chains given below trace back to one sample, sequenced in a study of T cell responses to AZD1222 COVID-19 vaccine. Assay used: immunoSEQ multiplex PCR; TCRdb lists only in-frame clones, some missing. The table includes 100,000 to 150,000 clones, about 89% detected once. The material was peripheral blood, obtained on day 0 of MenACWY control vaccination. Receptor source: an adult in good health.

This CDR3 is CASSSGQTYEQYF. CDR3 coding DNA: TGTGCCAGCAGCAGCGGACAAACTTACGAGCAGTACTTC. The chain joins TRBV12-3 or TRBV12-4 to TRBJ2-7; D may correspond to TRBD1 or TRBD2 (5 bases each). The CDR3 has 13 amino acids. V dropped 6 bases and J dropped 4 bases, with 13 bases sitting between them.

J is TRBJ1-2 and V is TRBV11-2, with 8 bases fitting TRBD1. The CDR3 length is 17 residues. V was clipped by 3 bases and J by 3 bases; unmatched bases: 12. Germline loops: CDR1 SGHAT, CDR2 FQNNGV. The CDR3 loop is CASSFFLGQGADYGYTF. The CDR3 nucleotides read TGTGCCAGCAGCTTCTTCCTTGGACAGGGAGCGGACTATGGCTACACCTTC. The full variable domain, rest sourced from reference TRBV11-2 and TRBJ1-2, is EAGVAQSPRYKIIEKRQSVAFWCNPISGHATLYWYQQILGQGPKLLIQFQNNGVVDDSQLPKDRFSAERLKGVDSTLKIQPAKLEDSAVYLCASSFFLGQGADYGYTFGSGTRLTVV.

The V gene is TRBV15, the J gene TRBJ1-6, with TRBD1 as a possible D gene (5 bases). Trimming removed 0 bases at V and 7 bases at J, with 10 bases between. Germline CDR1 and CDR2: LNHNV and YYDKDF (reference sequence). The CDR3 length is 15 residues. In DNA form, the CDR3 reads TGTGCCACCAGCAGAGATTTTGGGGGGAATTCACCCCTCCACTTT. This encodes CATSRDFGGNSPLHF.

The chain links TRBV5-6 to TRBJ2-3; D may be TRBD1 (5 bases). V was shortened by 0 bases and J by 8 bases, with 19 bases between the two germline ends. The germline CDR1 and CDR2 sequences are SGHDT and YYEEEE. The CDR3 is 16 amino acids. CDR3 sequence reads: CASSLGAGPLQGTQYF. In DNA, the CDR3 is TGTGCCAGCAGCTTGGGGGCCGGGCCGCTGCAGGGTACGCAGTATTTT.

In this sample, this clone turned up a few times. This chain uses TRBV10-1 with TRBJ2-3; tentatively, D is TRBD1 or TRBD2 (5 bases each). The V and J ends lost 3 bases and 0 bases respectively, with 7 bases between them. CDR1 and CDR2 (germline): WNHNN, SYGVQD (reference sequence). This CDR3 is built from 14 residues. The CDR3 is CASSEEGSTDTQYF. The CDR3 DNA sequence: TGCGCCAGCAGTGAAGAGGGGAGCACAGATACGCAGTATTTT.

This rearrangement joins TRBV11-3 to TRBJ2-2, with D possibly TRBD2 on 5 matching bases. Looked up from germline, CDR1 is SGHNT and CDR2 is YENEEA. Trimming shortened V by 4 bases and J by 2 bases, and 8 bases separated the two germline ends. CDR3 length equals 14 residues. CDR3: CASSSGGNTGELFF. CDR3 bases: TGTGCCAGCAGCTCCGGAGGAAACACCGGGGAGCTGTTTTTT. The full variable domain, in which reference TRBV11-3 and TRBJ2-2 provide the parts outside the CDR3, is EAGVVQSPRYKIIEKKQPVAFWCNPISGHNTLYWYLQNLGQGPELLIRYENEEAVDDSQLPKDRFSAERLKGVDSTLKIQPAELGDSAVYLCASSSGGNTGELFFGEGSRLTVL.

CDR3 region: CASSYESGSEQYF. In DNA, the CDR3 is TGTGCCAGCAGTTACGAAAGTGGCAGCGAGCAGTACTTC. The chain carries TRBV6-5 and TRBJ2-7; D remains unclear. The CDR3 contains 13 residues. Between the trimmed V and J ends, which lost 2 bases and 6 bases, there was a span of 11 bases. Germline V CDR1 and CDR2: MNHEY, SVGAGI.

This chain joins TRBV5-1 and TRBJ2-7, with D tentatively TRBD1 (5 bases). The germline V gene encodes CDR1 SGHRS and CDR2 YFSETQ. This CDR3 contains 14 residues. The ends were cut back, 6 bases at V and 4 bases at J, with 17 bases in the middle. The CDR3 spells CASISQPGSYEQYF. Written as DNA, the CDR3 is TGCGCCAGCATTAGTCAACCAGGGTCATACGAGCAGTACTTC.

The chain is built from TRBV7-3 and TRBJ2-2; 9 nucleotides line up with TRBD1. The V and J ends lost 4 bases and 2 bases, in that order; junction bases with no gene match: 2. This CDR3 is 15 amino acids long. Germline V CDR1 and CDR2: SGHTA, FQGTGA. The CDR3 region is CASSSGQGNTGELFF. The CDR3 DNA reads TGTGCCAGCAGCTCGGGACAGGGCAACACCGGGGAGCTGTTTTTT.

This chain connects TRBV7-6 to TRBJ2-3; 11 nucleotides match TRBD2. CDR1 and CDR2 from the germline V gene are SGHVS and FNYEAQ. Losses at the gene ends were 1 base for V and 5 bases for J; bases not matched to a gene: 2. The CDR3 spans 15 residues. The CDR3 region has the DNA TGTGCCAGCAGCTTAGTAGCGGGAGGGGGAGATACGCAGTATTTT. Translating it yields CASSLVAGGGDTQYF.

J is TRBJ1-2 and V is TRBV6-5; perhaps TRBD1 as D (5 bases). The CDR3 extends over 13 amino acids. Germline CDR1 and CDR2: MNHEY and SVGAGI. V was clipped by 4 bases and J by 5 bases, with 11 bases between them. The DNA for the CDR3 is TGTGCCAGCAGTTCCGGGACGGAGTATGGCTACACCTTC. Translated: CASSSGTEYGYTF.

The chain couples TRBV30 to TRBJ1-1, with TRBD1 matching over 8 bases. Per the germline V gene, CDR1 is GTSNPN and CDR2 is SVGIG (reference sequence). The CDR3 covers 15 residues. V dropped 3 bases and J dropped 0; count of bases not matched to a gene: 6. The CDR3 is CAWSFRDRLNTEAFF. DNA for the CDR3: TGTGCCTGGAGCTTCCGGGACAGGCTGAACACTGAAGCTTTCTTT. The full variable domain, completed using reference TRBV30 and TRBJ1-1, is SQTIHQWPATLVQPVGSPLSLECTVEGTSNPNLYWYRQAAGRGLQLLFYSVGIGQISSEVPQNLSASRPQDRQFILSSKKLLLSDSGFYLCAWSFRDRLNTEAFFGQGTRLTVV.

V is TRBV7-2 and J is TRBJ2-5; TRBD1 is a possible D gene (6 bases). Germline assignment: CDR1 SGHTA and CDR2 FQGNSA. The length of the CDR3 is 13 residues. Trimming shortened V by 5 bases and J by 7 bases, and 14 bases separated the two germline ends. As DNA, the CDR3 is TGTGCCAGCAGCCGGGACACTCAGGGGACCCAGTACTTC. Translation gives CASSRDTQGTQYF.

The chain couples TRBV19 to TRBJ2-2, with no clear D. The V gene's germline CDR1 is LNHDA and CDR2 SQIVND (reference sequence). V shed 3 bases and J shed 3 bases, with 5 bases lying between them. This CDR3 has 13 amino acids. CDR3 in amino acids: CASSIEYTGELFF. CDR3 bases: TGTGCCAGTAGTATTGAATACACCGGGGAGCTGTTTTTT.

This sequence joins TRBV19 and TRBJ1-5; the match to TRBD1 covers 12 bases. Losses at the gene ends were 3 bases for V and 5 bases for J; bases not matched to a gene: 2. Germline CDR1 LNHDA, CDR2 SQIVND (reference sequence). The CDR3 consists of 15 residues. CDR3 nucleotide sequence: TGTGCCAGTAGTATCGGGACAGGGGGCCATCAGCCCCAGCATTTT. Translation: CASSIGTGGHQPQHF.

This sequence joins TRBV3-1 (or the pseudogene TRBV3-2) and TRBJ1-5, with 11 bases lining up with TRBD1. V gave up 7 bases and J gave up 5 bases; unmatched junction bases: 10. The CDR3 runs 16 residues. CDR1 is LGHDT and CDR2 is YNNKEL in the germline V gene (reference sequence). The DNA for the CDR3 is TGTGCCAGCAACCTAAAGGACAGGGGGCTCGATCAGCCCCAGCATTTT. Encoded protein: CASNLKDRGLDQPQHF.

The genes are TRBV6-5 and TRBJ1-6; D is perhaps TRBD1 (6 bases). The germline V and J ends were trimmed by 6 bases and 6 bases, with 15 bases remaining between them. CDR1 and CDR2 from the germline V gene are MNHEY and SVGAGI. The CDR3 sequence is 15 residues long. CDR3 sequence: CASSRTEGINSPLHF. CDR3 nucleotides: TGTGCCAGCAGCCGGACAGAGGGCATTAATTCACCCCTCCACTTT.

CDR3 DNA: TGTGCCAGCAGCCCAGCGAGGGGGGCAGATACGCAGTATTTT. Its translation is CASSPARGADTQYF. The chain is built from TRBV11-3 and TRBJ2-3; perhaps D is TRBD1 or TRBD2 (6 bases each). The CDR3 runs to 14 residues. V gave up 5 bases and J gave up 4 bases, with 13 bases separating them. CDR1 is SGHNT, CDR2 YENEEA, per germline.

This sequence joins TRBV2 and TRBJ1-2; D possibly corresponds to TRBD1 (5 bases). The CDR3 extends over 14 amino acids. Germline-derived CDR1 and CDR2 are SNHLY and FYNNEI. V was trimmed by 7 bases and J by 4 bases, leaving 16 bases between them. CDR3 protein: CASIWVQGSYGYTF. The CDR3 region has the DNA TGTGCCAGCATATGGGTTCAGGGAAGCTATGGCTACACCTTC.